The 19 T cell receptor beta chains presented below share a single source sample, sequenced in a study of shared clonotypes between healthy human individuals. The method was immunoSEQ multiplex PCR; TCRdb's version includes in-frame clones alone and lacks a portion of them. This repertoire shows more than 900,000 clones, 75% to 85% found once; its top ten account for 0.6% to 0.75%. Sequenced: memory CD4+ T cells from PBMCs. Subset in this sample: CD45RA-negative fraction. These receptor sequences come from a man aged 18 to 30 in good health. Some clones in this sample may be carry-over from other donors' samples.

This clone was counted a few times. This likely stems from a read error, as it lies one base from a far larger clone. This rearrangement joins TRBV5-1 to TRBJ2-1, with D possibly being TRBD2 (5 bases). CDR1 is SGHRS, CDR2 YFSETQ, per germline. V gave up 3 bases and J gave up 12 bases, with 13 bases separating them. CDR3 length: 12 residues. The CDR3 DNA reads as TGCGCCAGCAGCTACCCGGGGAGTGCGCAGTTCTTC. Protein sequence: CASSYPGSAQFF.

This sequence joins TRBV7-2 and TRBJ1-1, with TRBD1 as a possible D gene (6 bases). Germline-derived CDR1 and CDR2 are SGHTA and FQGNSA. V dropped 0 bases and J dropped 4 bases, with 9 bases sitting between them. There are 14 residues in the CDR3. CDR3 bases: TGTGCCAGCAGCTTAGCTTTAGGGGGCACTGAAGCTTTCTTT. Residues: CASSLALGGTEAFF. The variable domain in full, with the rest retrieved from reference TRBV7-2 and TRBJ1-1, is GAGVSQSPSNKVTEKGKDVELRCDPISGHTALYWYRQSLGQGLEFLIYFQGNSAPDKSGLPSDRFSAERTGGSVSTLTIQRTQQEDSAVYLCASSLALGGTEAFFGQGTRLTVV.

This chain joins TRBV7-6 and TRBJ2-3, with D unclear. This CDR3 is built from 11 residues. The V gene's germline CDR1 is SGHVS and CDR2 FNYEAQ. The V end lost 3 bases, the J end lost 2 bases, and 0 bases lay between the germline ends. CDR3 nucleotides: TGTGCCAGCAGCTTCACAGATACGCAGTATTTT. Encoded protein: CASSFTDTQYF.

CDR3 residues: CASSLDRDNSPLHF. The DNA for the CDR3 is TGTGCCAGCAGTTTAGACAGAGATAATTCACCCCTCCACTTT. The V call is TRBV27, the J call TRBJ1-6, with D maybe TRBD1 (5 bases). Germline loops: CDR1 MNHEY, CDR2 SMNVEV (reference sequence). The CDR3 has 14 amino acids. The V gene lost 2 bases and the J gene lost 5 bases, with 7 bases spanning the gap.

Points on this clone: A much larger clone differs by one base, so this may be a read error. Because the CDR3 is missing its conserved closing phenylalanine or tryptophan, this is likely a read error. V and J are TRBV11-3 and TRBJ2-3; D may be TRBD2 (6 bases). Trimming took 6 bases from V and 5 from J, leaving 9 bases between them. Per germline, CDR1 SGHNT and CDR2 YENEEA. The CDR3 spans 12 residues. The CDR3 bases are TGTGCCAGCAGTAGGGGAGGAGATACGCAGTATTCT. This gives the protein CASSRGGDTQYS.

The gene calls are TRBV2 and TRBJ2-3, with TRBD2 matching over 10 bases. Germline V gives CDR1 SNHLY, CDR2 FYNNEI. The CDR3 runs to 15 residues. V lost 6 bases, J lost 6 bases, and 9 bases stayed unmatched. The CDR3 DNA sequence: TGTGCCAGCAGGGGACTAGCGAGTGATGGGGATACGCAGTATTTT. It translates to CASRGLASDGDTQYF.

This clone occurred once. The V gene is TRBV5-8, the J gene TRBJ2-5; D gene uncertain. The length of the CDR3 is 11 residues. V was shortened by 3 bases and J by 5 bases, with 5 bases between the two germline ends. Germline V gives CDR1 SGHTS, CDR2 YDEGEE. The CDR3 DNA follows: TGTGCCAGCAGCTGGGCCGAGACCCAGTACTTC. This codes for CASSWAETQYF.

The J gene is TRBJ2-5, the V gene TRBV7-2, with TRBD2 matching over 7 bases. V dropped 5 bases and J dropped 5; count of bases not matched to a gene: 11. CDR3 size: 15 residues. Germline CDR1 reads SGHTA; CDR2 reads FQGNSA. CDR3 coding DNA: TGTGCCAGCAGCCTCCCAATGGGGGGAGGGGAGACCCAGTACTTC. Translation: CASSLPMGGGETQYF. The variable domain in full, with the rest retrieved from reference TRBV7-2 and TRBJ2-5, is GAGVSQSPSNKVTEKGKDVELRCDPISGHTALYWYRQSLGQGLEFLIYFQGNSAPDKSGLPSDRFSAERTGGSVSTLTIQRTQQEDSAVYLCASSLPMGGGETQYFGPGTRLLVL.

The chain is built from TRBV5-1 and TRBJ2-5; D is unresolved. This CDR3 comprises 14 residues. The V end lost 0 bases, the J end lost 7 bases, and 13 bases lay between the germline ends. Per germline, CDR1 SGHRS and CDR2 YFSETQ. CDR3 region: CASSLEAGWATQYF. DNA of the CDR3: TGCGCCAGCAGCTTGGAAGCTGGATGGGCGACCCAGTACTTC. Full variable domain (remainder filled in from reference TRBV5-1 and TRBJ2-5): KAGVTQTPRYLIKTRGQQVTLSCSPISGHRSVSWYQQTPGQGLQFLFEYFSETQRNKGNFPGRFSGRQFSNSRSEMNVSTLELGDSALYLCASSLEAGWATQYFGPGTRLLVL.

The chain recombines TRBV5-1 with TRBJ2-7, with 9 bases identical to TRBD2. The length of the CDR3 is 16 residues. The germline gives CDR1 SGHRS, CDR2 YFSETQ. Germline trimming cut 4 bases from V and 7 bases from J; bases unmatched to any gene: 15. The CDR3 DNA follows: TGCGCCAGCAGCCTGAGCCCATCTAGCGGGAAAGGAGAGCAGTACTTC. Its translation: CASSLSPSSGKGEQYF.

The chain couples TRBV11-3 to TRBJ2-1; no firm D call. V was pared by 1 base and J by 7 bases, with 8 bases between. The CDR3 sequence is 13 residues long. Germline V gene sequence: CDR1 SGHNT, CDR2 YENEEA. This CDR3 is CASSLVATNEQFF. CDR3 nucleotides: TGTGCCAGCAGCTTAGTAGCTACTAATGAGCAGTTCTTC.

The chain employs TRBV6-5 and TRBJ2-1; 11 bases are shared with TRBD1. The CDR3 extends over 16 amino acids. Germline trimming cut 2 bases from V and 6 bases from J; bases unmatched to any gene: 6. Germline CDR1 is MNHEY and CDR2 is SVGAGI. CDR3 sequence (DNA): TGTGCCAGCAGTTACCGGGCCGGGACAGGGGGCAATGAGCAGTTCTTC. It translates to CASSYRAGTGGNEQFF.

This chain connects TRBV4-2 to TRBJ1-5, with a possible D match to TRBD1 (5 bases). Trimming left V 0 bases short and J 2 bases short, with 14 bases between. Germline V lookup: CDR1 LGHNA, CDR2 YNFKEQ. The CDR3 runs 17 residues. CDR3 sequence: CASSQDARVVGNQPQHF. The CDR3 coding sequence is TGTGCCAGCAGCCAAGATGCCAGGGTGGTAGGCAATCAGCCCCAGCATTTT.

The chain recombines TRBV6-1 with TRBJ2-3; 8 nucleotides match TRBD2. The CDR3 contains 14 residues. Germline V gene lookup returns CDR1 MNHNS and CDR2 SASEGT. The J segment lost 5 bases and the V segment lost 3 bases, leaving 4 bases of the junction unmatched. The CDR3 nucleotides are TGTGCCAGCAGTGAGATCAGCGGGAGAGATACGCAGTATTTT. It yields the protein CASSEISGRDTQYF.

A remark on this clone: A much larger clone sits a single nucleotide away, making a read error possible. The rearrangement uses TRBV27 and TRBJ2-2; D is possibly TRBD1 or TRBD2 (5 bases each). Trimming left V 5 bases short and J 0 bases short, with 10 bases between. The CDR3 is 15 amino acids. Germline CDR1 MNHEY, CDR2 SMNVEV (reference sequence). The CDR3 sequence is CASSRDAANTGELFF. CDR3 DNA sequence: TGTGCCAGCAGTCGGGACGCCGCGAACACCGGGGAGCTGTTTTTT.

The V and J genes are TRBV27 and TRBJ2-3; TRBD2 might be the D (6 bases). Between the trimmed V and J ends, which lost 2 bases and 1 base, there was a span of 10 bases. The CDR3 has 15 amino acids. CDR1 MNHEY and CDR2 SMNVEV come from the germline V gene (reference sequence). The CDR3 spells CASSLGASGTDTQYF. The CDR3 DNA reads TGTGCCAGCAGTTTAGGGGCTAGCGGCACAGATACGCAGTATTTT.

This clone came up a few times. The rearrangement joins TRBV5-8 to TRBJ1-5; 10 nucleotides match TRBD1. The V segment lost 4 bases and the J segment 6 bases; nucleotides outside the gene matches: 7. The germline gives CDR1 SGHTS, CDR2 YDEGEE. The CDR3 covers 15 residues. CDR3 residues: CASSPGQGYGQPQHF. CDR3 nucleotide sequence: TGTGCCAGCAGCCCGGGACAGGGGTATGGTCAGCCCCAGCATTTT. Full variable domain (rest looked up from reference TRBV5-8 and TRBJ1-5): EAGVTQSPTHLIKTRGQQATLRCSPISGHTSVYWYQQALGLGLQFLLWYDEGEERNRGNFPPRFSGRQFPNYSSELNVNALELEDSALYLCASSPGQGYGQPQHFGDGTRLSIL.

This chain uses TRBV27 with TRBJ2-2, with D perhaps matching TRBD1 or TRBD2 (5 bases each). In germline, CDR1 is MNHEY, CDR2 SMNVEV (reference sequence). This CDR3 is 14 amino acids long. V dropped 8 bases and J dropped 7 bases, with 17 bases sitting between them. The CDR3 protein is CASLRWGLDGELFF. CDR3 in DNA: TGTGCCAGCTTACGTTGGGGGTTGGACGGGGAGCTGTTTTTT.

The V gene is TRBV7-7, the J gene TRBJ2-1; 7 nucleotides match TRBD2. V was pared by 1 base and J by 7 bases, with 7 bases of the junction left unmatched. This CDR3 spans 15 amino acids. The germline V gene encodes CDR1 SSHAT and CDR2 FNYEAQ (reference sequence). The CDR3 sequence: CASSLDGGRGNEQFF. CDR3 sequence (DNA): TGTGCCAGCAGCTTAGATGGCGGGAGAGGGAATGAGCAGTTCTTC.